This TCR delta chain was sequenced in a study of gammadelta T cells in human blood. This clone is medium-sized within its sample. TCRdb reapplied CATT to the RT-PCR reads. The sample shows over 850 delta-chain clones, 24% of them seen only once. CDR1 is TSWWSYY, CDR2 QGS, per germline. The V segment lost 0 bases and the J segment 3 bases; nucleotides outside the gene matches: 25. The CDR3 covers 22 residues. The clonotype was recovered from a human donor. Specimen: non-Vgamma9Vdelta2 gamma-delta T cells from infant blood. The chain carries TRDV1 and TRDJ1; TRDD2 matches 7 bases. The CDR3 DNA follows: TGTGCTCTTGGGGAACTAGCCGAGGAGTTTTTTTCCTACGGTTGGTGGGCCGATAAACTCATCTTT. Encoded protein: CALGELAEEFFSYGWWADKLIF.